The rows below give T cell receptor beta chains drawn from one sample of a study of cytomegalovirus exposure and HLA in healthy donors. Assay used: immunoSEQ multiplex PCR; TCRdb lists only in-frame clones, some missing. This sample has just over 80,000 clones, with 78% found just once. The source material was PBMCs. These receptors all stem from a man aged 18 to 30 in good health and CMV-seropositive. Both conserved end residues are part of each CDR3. A D gene is named only where the DNA matches it firmly. A row's size may be missing; if present it is once, few, many or a size class.

CDR3: CATTSGRLYNEQFF
DNA: TGTGCCACAACTAGCGGGAGACTCTACAATGAGCAGTTCTTC
D: TRBD2
V: TRBV6-5
J: TRBJ2-1
size: .

CDR3: CASSRGGSLDTQYF
DNA: TGCGCCAGCAGCCGGGGCGGGAGTCTAGATACGCAGTATTTT
D: TRBD2
V: TRBV4-1
J: TRBJ2-3
size: .

CDR3: CASSVSVQGYEKLFF
DNA: TGTGCCAGCAGCGTAAGTGTACAGGGGTATGAAAAACTGTTTTTT
D: TRBD1
V: TRBV9
J: TRBJ1-4
size: few

CDR3: CASSLGQKGYEQYF
DNA: TGCGCCAGCAGCTTGGGACAGAAAGGGTACGAGCAGTACTTC
D: .
V: TRBV5-1
J: TRBJ2-7
size: .

CDR3: CASSSPNLVGYTF
DNA: TGTGCCAGCAGTTCTCCGAACCTAGTTGGCTACACCTTC
D: .
V: TRBV27
J: TRBJ1-2
size: .

CDR3: CASRYAGNTIYF
DNA: TGTGCCAGTCGGTACGCTGGAAACACCATATATTTT
D: .
V: TRBV19
J: TRBJ1-3
size: .

CDR3: CASRREFTDTQYF
DNA: TGTGCCAGTCGCAGGGAATTCACAGATACGCAGTATTTT
D: .
V: TRBV19
J: TRBJ2-3
size: .

CDR3: CASSGATSGRRDEQFF
DNA: TGTGCCAGCTCAGGAGCGACTAGCGGGAGGAGGGATGAGCAGTTCTTC
D: TRBD2
V: TRBV18
J: TRBJ2-1
size: few

CDR3: CASSPPMEAHNEQYF
DNA: TGTGCCAGCTCACCTCCTATGGAGGCGCACAACGAGCAGTACTTC
D: .
V: TRBV18
J: TRBJ2-7
size: few

CDR3: CASSVGVGGVLEAFF
DNA: TGTGCCAGCAGCGTAGGGGTCGGCGGGGTCCTTGAAGCTTTCTTT
D: .
V: TRBV9
J: TRBJ1-1
size: .

CDR3: CAISAGTSGYEQYF
DNA: TGTGCCATCAGCGCCGGGACTAGCGGCTACGAGCAGTACTTC
D: TRBD2
V: TRBV10-3
J: TRBJ2-7
size: .

CDR3: CASSDLGGGRGAEAFF
DNA: TGTGCCAGCAGTGACCTCGGAGGGGGCCGTGGCGCTGAAGCTTTCTTT
D: TRBD1
V: TRBV25-1
J: TRBJ1-1
size: once

CDR3: CASATEEQLYNEQFF
DNA: TGTGCCAGCGCGACAGAGGAGCAACTTTACAATGAGCAGTTCTTC
D: .
V: TRBV21-1
J: TRBJ2-1
size: .

CDR3: CASSLTGQVPGEQYF
DNA: TGTGCCAGCAGCTTAACAGGACAGGTCCCAGGGGAGCAGTACTTC
D: TRBD1
V: TRBV6-5
J: TRBJ2-7
size: .

CDR3: CASSVRGETEAFF
DNA: TGTGCCAGCAGTGTCAGGGGAGAGACTGAAGCTTTCTTT
D: .
V: TRBV6-1
J: TRBJ1-1
size: .

CDR3: CASSPQNSGNTIYF
DNA: TGCGCCAGCAGCCCACAAAACTCTGGAAACACCATATATTTT
D: .
V: TRBV5-1
J: TRBJ1-3
size: .

CDR3: CASSEEAGTEAFF
DNA: TGTGCCAGCAGTGAAGAAGCTGGCACTGAAGCTTTCTTT
D: .
V: TRBV2
J: TRBJ1-1
size: .

CDR3: CASSLYGNPETQYF
DNA: TGTGCCAGCAGCTTATACGGTAACCCAGAGACCCAGTACTTC
D: .
V: TRBV7-3
J: TRBJ2-5
size: .

CDR3: CASSYSQNMQFF
DNA: TGTGCCAGCAGTTACTCGCAGAATATGCAGTTCTTC
D: .
V: TRBV6-5
J: TRBJ2-1
size: .

CDR3: CASSVAGGHEQFF
DNA: TGTGCCAGCAGCGTAGCAGGGGGCCATGAGCAGTTCTTC
D: TRBD1
V: TRBV9
J: TRBJ2-1
size: .

CDR3: CASSFQGAGVYEQYF
DNA: TGTGCCAGCAGCTTCCAAGGAGCGGGAGTATACGAGCAGTACTTC
D: TRBD2
V: TRBV28
J: TRBJ2-7
size: .

CDR3: CASSRQGGTNEKLFF
DNA: TGTGCCAGCAGTCGACAGGGGGGGACTAATGAAAAACTGTTTTTT
D: TRBD1
V: TRBV28
J: TRBJ1-4
size: .

CDR3: CASSEALENTGELFF
DNA: TGTGCCAGCAGTGAAGCTCTAGAGAACACCGGGGAGCTGTTTTTT
D: .
V: TRBV2
J: TRBJ2-2
size: .

CDR3: CASTHDRAPGELFF
DNA: TGTGCCAGCACCCATGACAGGGCTCCCGGGGAGCTGTTTTTT
D: TRBD1
V: TRBV6-5
J: TRBJ2-2
size: .

CDR3: CASSFTTRISYEQYF
DNA: TGTGCCAGCAGCTTTACGACTAGAATTTCATACGAGCAGTACTTC
D: .
V: TRBV16
J: TRBJ2-7
size: .

CDR3: CASSPQGVQETQYF
DNA: TGCGCCAGCAGCCCACAGGGGGTCCAGGAGACCCAGTACTTC
D: TRBD1
V: TRBV10-1
J: TRBJ2-5
size: .

CDR3: CSVDIAGGRGTQYF
DNA: TGCAGCGTTGATATAGCGGGAGGGAGGGGGACCCAGTACTTC
D: TRBD2
V: TRBV29-1
J: TRBJ2-5
size: .

CDR3: CASISPAGGNTGELFF
DNA: TGTGCCAGCATTTCTCCCGCGGGAGGTAACACCGGGGAGCTGTTTTTT
D: TRBD2
V: TRBV28
J: TRBJ2-2
size: .

CDR3: CASSLVAAGAYGYTF
DNA: TGCGCCAGCAGCTTGGTAGCGGCGGGGGCCTATGGCTACACCTTC
D: .
V: TRBV5-1
J: TRBJ1-2
size: .

CDR3: CASSYSTGSYYEQYF
DNA: TGTGCCAGCAGTTACTCGACGGGGTCTTACTACGAGCAGTACTTC
D: .
V: TRBV6-5
J: TRBJ2-7
size: few

CDR3: CASSTGLAGVDSDEQFF
DNA: TGCGCCAGCAGCACGGGACTAGCGGGAGTAGATTCCGATGAGCAGTTCTTC
D: TRBD2
V: TRBV5-1
J: TRBJ2-1
size: .

CDR3: CSVDTTYEQYF
DNA: TGCAGCGTTGACACTACCTACGAGCAGTACTTC
D: .
V: TRBV29-1
J: TRBJ2-7
size: .

CDR3: CASSLGTGPYYEQYF
DNA: TGTGCCAGCAGCTTAGGGACAGGTCCCTACTACGAGCAGTACTTC
D: TRBD1
V: TRBV11-2
J: TRBJ2-7
size: .

CDR3: CASSYSGVHEQYF
DNA: TGTGCCAGCAGTTACTCAGGGGTTCACGAGCAGTACTTC
D: .
V: TRBV6-5
J: TRBJ2-7
size: .

CDR3: CASSFRETGELFF
DNA: TGTGCCAGCAGCTTTCGGGAGACCGGGGAGCTGTTTTTT
D: .
V: TRBV7-3
J: TRBJ2-2
size: few

CDR3: CAGLREEGLGTQYF
DNA: TGTGCCGGACTACGGGAGGAGGGGTTAGGTACGCAGTATTTT
D: TRBD2
V: TRBV6-1
J: TRBJ2-3
size: .

CDR3: CASSISGSYEQYF
DNA: TGTGCCAGTTCAATTAGCGGGTCCTACGAGCAGTACTTC
D: TRBD2
V: TRBV19
J: TRBJ2-7
size: .

CDR3: CASRSGTRAFF
DNA: TGTGCCAGCAGATCCGGGACACGGGCTTTCTTT
D: .
V: TRBV6-5
J: TRBJ1-1
size: .

CDR3: CASSFGATPQETQYF
DNA: TGTGCCAGCAGCTTTGGGGCTACACCACAAGAGACCCAGTACTTC
D: .
V: TRBV7-9
J: TRBJ2-5
size: .

CDR3: CASSLRQGGHEAFF
DNA: TGTGCCAGCAGCCTCAGACAGGGGGGACATGAAGCTTTCTTT
D: TRBD1
V: TRBV7-9
J: TRBJ1-1
size: .

CDR3: CASRPGLTGEQYF
DNA: TGTGCCAGCAGACCGGGACTGACTGGCGAGCAGTACTTC
D: .
V: TRBV28
J: TRBJ2-7
size: .

CDR3: CASSKETALKPQHF
DNA: TGTGCCAGCAGTAAAGAGACAGCCTTAAAGCCCCAGCATTTT
D: .
V: TRBV6-1
J: TRBJ1-5
size: few

CDR3: CASSYGQGFMNTEAFF
DNA: TGTGCCAGCAGTTACGGACAGGGCTTTATGAACACTGAAGCTTTCTTT
D: TRBD1
V: TRBV6-5
J: TRBJ1-1
size: .

CDR3: CASRAAGGTVGELFF
DNA: TGTGCCAGCAGAGCTGCCGGCGGGACTGTCGGGGAGCTGTTTTTT
D: .
V: TRBV11-2
J: TRBJ2-2
size: .

CDR3: CASSGTGPFEQYF
DNA: TGTGCCAGCAGCGGGACAGGGCCCTTCGAGCAGTACTTC
D: TRBD1
V: TRBV9
J: TRBJ2-7
size: .

CDR3: CASSVRDSYEQYF
DNA: TGTGCCAGCAGTGTGCGGGACAGCTACGAGCAGTACTTC
D: .
V: TRBV27
J: TRBJ2-7
size: .

CDR3: CASSQERVGGYTF
DNA: TGTGCCAGCAGCCAAGAGAGGGTTGGAGGCTACACCTTC
D: .
V: TRBV4-2
J: TRBJ1-2
size: .

CDR3: CASSGERQGALPF
DNA: TGTGCCAGCAGTGGAGAGAGACAGGGGGCACTTCCCTTC
D: TRBD1
V: TRBV2
J: TRBJ1-2
size: once